The clone carrying this T cell receptor (beta chain) was found many times. What it recognizes is unknown. This record comes from a study of cytomegalovirus exposure and HLA in healthy donors. Points from the study as a whole: TCR beta chain V- and J-gene trimming was linked, in a later analysis, to a missense variant in DCLRE1C.

The PCR ran on 60 Vbeta and 13 Jbeta primers. TCRdb's copy holds only in-frame clones and misses some; the assay was immunoSEQ multiplex PCR. The sample lists approximately 120,000 clones, around four fifths occurring once. In germline, CDR1 is MNHNS, CDR2 SASEGT. The CDR3 loop spans 15 amino acids. The germline V and J ends were trimmed by 11 bases and 3 bases, with 20 bases remaining between them. The sequence was collected from a man between 18 and 29 years old in good health and CMV-seropositive. The chain carries TRBV6-1 and TRBJ1-5; D is uncertain. Sequenced input: PBMCs. CDR3 amino acids: CAQQSGGGVNQPQHF. CDR3 sequence (DNA): TGTGCCCAGCAATCGGGAGGCGGAGTCAATCAGCCCCAGCATTTT.